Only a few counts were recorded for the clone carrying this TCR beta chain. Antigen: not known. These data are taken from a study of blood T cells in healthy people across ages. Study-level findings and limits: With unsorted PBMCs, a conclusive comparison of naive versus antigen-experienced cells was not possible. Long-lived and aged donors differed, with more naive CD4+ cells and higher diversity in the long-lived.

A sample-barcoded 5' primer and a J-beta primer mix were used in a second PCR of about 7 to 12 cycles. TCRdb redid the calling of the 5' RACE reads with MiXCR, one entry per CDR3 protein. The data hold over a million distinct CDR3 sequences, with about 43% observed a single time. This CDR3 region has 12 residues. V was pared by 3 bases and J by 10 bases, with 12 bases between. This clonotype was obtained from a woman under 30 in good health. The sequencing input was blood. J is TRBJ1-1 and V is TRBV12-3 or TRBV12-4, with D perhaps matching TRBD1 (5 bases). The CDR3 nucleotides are TGTGCCAGCAGTTTGGGGGGGTTGGTAGCTTTCTTT. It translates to CASSLGGLVAFF.